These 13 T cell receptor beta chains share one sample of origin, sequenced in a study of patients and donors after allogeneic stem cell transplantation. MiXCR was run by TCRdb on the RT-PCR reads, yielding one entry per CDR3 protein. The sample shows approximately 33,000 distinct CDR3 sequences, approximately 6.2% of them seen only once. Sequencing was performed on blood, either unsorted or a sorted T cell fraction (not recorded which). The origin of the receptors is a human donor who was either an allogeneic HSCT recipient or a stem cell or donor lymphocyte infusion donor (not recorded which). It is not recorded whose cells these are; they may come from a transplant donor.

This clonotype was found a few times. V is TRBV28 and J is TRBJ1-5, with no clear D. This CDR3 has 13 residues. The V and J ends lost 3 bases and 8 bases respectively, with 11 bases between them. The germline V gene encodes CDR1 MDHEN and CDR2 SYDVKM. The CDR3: CASSFPTKEPQHF. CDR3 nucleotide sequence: TGTGCCAGCAGTTTTCCCACAAAGGAGCCCCAGCATTTT. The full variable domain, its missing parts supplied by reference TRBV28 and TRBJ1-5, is DVKVTQSSRYLVKRTGEKVFLECVQDMDHENMFWYRQDPGLGLRLIYFSYDVKMKEKGDIPEGYSVSREKKERFSLILESASTNQTSMYLCASSFPTKEPQHFGDGTRLSIL.

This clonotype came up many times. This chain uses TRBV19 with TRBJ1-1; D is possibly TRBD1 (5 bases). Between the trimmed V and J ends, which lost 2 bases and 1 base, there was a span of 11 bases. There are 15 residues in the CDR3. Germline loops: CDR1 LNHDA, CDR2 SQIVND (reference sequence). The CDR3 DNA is TGTGCCAGTAGTATATTCGACAGCGAGAACACTGAAGCTTTCTTT. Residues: CASSIFDSENTEAFF.

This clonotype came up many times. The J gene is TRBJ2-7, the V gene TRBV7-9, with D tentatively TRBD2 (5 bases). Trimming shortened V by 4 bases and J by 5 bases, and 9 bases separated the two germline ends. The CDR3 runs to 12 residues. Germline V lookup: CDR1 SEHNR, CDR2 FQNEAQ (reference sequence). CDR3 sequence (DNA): TGTGCCAGCAGCTCCCTCGGGGACGAGCAGTACTTC. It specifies CASSSLGDEQYF.

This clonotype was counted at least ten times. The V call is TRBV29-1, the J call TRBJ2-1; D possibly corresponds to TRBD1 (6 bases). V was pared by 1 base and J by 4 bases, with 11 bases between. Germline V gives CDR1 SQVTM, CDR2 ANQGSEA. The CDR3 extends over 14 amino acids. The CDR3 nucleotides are TGCAGCGTTGAAGTTGGGACAAGGTACAATGAGCAGTTCTTC. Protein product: CSVEVGTRYNEQFF.

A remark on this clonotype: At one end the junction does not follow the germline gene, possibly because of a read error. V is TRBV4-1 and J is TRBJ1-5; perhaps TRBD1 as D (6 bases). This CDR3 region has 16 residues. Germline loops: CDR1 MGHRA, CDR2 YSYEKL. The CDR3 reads CASSQERAGVNPPQHF. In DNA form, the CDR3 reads TGCGCCAGCAGCCAAGAAAGGGCAGGGGTCAATCCGCCCCAGCATTTT.

In nucleotides, the CDR3 is TGTGCCAGCAGCCGGGGGGGAAACACCGGGGAGCTGTTTTTT. This sequence encodes CASSRGGNTGELFF. The chain uses TRBV4-2 and TRBJ2-2, with 7 bases that match TRBD2. Germline lookup yields CDR1 LGHNA and CDR2 YNFKEQ. The CDR3 length is 14 residues. Losses at the gene ends were 4 bases for V and 2 bases for J; bases not matched to a gene: 1.

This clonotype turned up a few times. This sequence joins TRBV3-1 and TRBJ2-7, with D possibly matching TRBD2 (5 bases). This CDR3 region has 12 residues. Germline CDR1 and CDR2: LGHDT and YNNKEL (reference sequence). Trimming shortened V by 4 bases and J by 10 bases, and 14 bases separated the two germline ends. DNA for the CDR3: TGTGCCAGCAGCCCGGACTCGATTAATCAGTACTTC. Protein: CASSPDSINQYF.

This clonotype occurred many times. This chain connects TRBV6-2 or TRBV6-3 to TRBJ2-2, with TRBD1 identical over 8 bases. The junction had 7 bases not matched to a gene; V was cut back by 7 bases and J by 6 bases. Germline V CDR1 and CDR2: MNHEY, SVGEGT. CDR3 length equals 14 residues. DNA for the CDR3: TGTGCCAGCAACAAACAGGGGGAGGCCGGGGAGCTGTTTTTT. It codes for CASNKQGEAGELFF.

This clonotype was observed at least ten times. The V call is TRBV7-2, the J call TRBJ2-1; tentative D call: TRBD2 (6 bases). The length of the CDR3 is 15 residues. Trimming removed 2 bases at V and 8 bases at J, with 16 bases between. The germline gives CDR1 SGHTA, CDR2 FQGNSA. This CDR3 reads CASSLWDSGSDEQFF. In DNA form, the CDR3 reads TGTGCCAGCAGCTTATGGGACTCTGGCTCGGATGAGCAGTTCTTC.

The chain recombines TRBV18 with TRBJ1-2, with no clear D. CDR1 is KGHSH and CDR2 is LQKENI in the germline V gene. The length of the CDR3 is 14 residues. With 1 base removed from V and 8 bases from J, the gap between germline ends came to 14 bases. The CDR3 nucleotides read TGTGCCAGCTCACCACAAAGGCAGGCTGCGGGCTACACCTTC. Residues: CASSPQRQAAGYTF.

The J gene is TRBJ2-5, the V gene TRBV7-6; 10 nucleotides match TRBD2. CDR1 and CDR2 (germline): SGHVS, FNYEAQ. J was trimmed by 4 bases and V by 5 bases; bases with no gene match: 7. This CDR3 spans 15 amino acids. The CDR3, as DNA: TGTGCCAGCAGCCACCTAGCGGGGGTGGGAGAGACCCAGTACTTC. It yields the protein CASSHLAGVGETQYF.

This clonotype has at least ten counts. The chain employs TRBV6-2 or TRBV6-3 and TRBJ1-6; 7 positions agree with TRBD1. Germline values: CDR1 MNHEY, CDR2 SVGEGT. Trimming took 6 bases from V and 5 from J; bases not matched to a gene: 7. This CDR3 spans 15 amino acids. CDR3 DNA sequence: TGTGCCAGCAGGCGCACAGGGGCGAATAATTCACCCCTCCACTTT. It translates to CASRRTGANNSPLHF.

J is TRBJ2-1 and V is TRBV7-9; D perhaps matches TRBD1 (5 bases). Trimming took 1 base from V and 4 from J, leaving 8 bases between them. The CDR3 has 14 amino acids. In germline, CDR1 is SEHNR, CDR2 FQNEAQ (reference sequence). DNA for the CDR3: TGTGCCAGCAGCTTAGAGCAGGGATACAATGAGCAGTTCTTC. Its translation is CASSLEQGYNEQFF.